The source of this T cell receptor beta chain is a study of cytomegalovirus exposure and HLA in healthy donors. The V end was cut by 3 bases, the J end by 6 bases, with 13 bases between. Germline V lookup: CDR1 SGDLS, CDR2 YYNGEE. This CDR3 has 13 residues. Amplification used 60 Vbeta primers and 13 Jbeta primers. The protocol was immunoSEQ multiplex PCR, while the TCRdb copy is restricted to in-frame clones and leaves out a portion. This sample carries roughly 170,000 clones, about 80% of them seen once, and the ten largest clones take approximately 1.4%. This clone was detected a few times. The receptor was derived from a man younger than 45 in good health and CMV-seronegative. This chain joins TRBV9 and TRBJ2-7; no clear D gene. Sequencing used PBMCs. CDR3: CASSATPRSEQYF. As DNA, the CDR3 is TGTGCCAGCAGCGCCACTCCCCGGAGCGAGCAGTACTTC.